Listed below are T cell receptor beta chains from one sample, sequenced in a study of blood T cell repertoires in COVID-19. Sequencing used immunoSEQ multiplex PCR; TCRdb keeps in-frame clones, though not all of them. Here the sample spans a few hundred thousand clones, about 83% being singletons. Sequenced material: peripheral blood. Receptors were obtained from a woman aged 45 to 65 with acute or convalescent COVID-19. CDR3s include the opening cysteine and the closing phenylalanine or tryptophan. The order of the fields is J gene, D gene, V gene, clone size, CDR3 protein, CDR3 DNA. A D gene is named only where the DNA matches it firmly. Clone size is stated in some rows and not others, as once, few, many or a class when expanded.

>TRBJ2-1|.|TRBV18|once
CASSPGGFGSYNEQFF
TGTGCCAGCTCACCAGGTGGTTTCGGGTCCTACAATGAGCAGTTCTTC
>TRBJ1-5|TRBD1|TRBV9|once
CASSLTGLQPQHF
TGTGCCAGCAGCCTGACAGGGCTTCAGCCCCAGCATTTT
>TRBJ2-2|TRBD2|TRBV5-4|.
CASSAGGPNTGELFF
TGTGCCAGCAGCGCGGGAGGCCCGAACACCGGGGAGCTGTTTTTT
>TRBJ2-2|.|TRBV24-1|.
CATSPNRLSTGELFF
TGTGCCACCAGTCCGAACAGGCTCTCGACCGGGGAGCTGTTTTTT
>TRBJ1-1|TRBD1|TRBV3-1/TRBV3-2|.
CASSLQGANTEAFF
TGTGCCAGCAGCCTACAGGGGGCGAACACTGAAGCTTTCTTT
>TRBJ1-3|.|TRBV28|.
CASSSAGGSGNTIYF
TGTGCCAGCAGTTCAGCGGGGGGCTCTGGAAACACCATATATTTT
>TRBJ2-3|.|TRBV7-3|.
CASSLAPSTDTQYF
TGTGCCAGCAGCTTGGCACCATCCACAGATACGCAGTATTTT
>TRBJ1-1|.|TRBV6-5|.
CASKEGWYTEAFF
TGTGCCAGCAAGGAGGGGTGGTACACTGAAGCTTTCTTT
>TRBJ1-2|.|TRBV6-1|.
CASSDGTNNGYTF
TGTGCCAGCAGTGATGGGACAAATAATGGCTACACCTTC
>TRBJ2-5|.|TRBV19|.
CASSIVGGLWETQYF
TGTGCCAGTAGTATAGTGGGGGGGCTTTGGGAGACCCAGTACTTC
>TRBJ1-3|.|TRBV6-5|.
CASSQDLGNTIYF
TGTGCCAGCAGTCAGGATCTTGGAAACACCATATATTTT
>TRBJ1-5|TRBD1|TRBV5-1|.
CASSLQGARGQPQHF
TGCGCCAGCAGCTTGCAGGGGGCGCGGGGTCAGCCCCAGCATTTT
>TRBJ2-1|.|TRBV7-9|.
CASSPRLERNEQFF
TGTGCCAGCAGCCCCCGACTAGAACGCAATGAGCAGTTCTTC
>TRBJ2-7|TRBD1|TRBV9|.
CASSVEQGSYEQYF
TGTGCCAGCAGCGTAGAACAGGGGTCCTACGAGCAGTACTTC
>TRBJ1-6|.|TRBV15|.
CATRRTVINSPLHF
TGTGCCACGCGTAGGACAGTGATTAATTCACCCCTCCACTTT
>TRBJ2-1|TRBD1|TRBV5-1|.
CASSLVPGQNNEQFF
TGCGCCAGCAGCTTGGTTCCGGGACAGAACAATGAGCAGTTCTTC
>TRBJ2-2|TRBD1|TRBV7-3|few
CASSTGGSTGELFF
TGTGCCAGCAGCACAGGGGGCAGCACCGGGGAGCTGTTTTTT
>TRBJ2-7|TRBD2|TRBV6-5|.
CASSYVGLGYEQYF
TGTGCCAGCAGTTACGTAGGACTAGGGTACGAGCAGTACTTC
>TRBJ1-6|.|TRBV28|.
CASRAGNNSPLHF
TGTGCCAGCCGGGCAGGGAATAATTCACCCCTCCACTTT
>TRBJ2-1|.|TRBV6-2/TRBV6-3|.
CASSSPMDRGGGRVDEQFF
TGTGCCAGCAGTTCCCCGATGGACAGGGGCGGCGGGAGGGTCGATGAGCAGTTCTTC
>TRBJ2-2|.|TRBV28|once
CASRLSFAGELFF
TGTGCCAGCAGGTTGTCGTTCGCCGGGGAGCTGTTTTTT